Presented here are 25 T cell receptor beta chains from one specimen sequenced in a study of patients with pleural tuberculosis. TCRdb re-called the reads through MiXCR, storing one row per CDR3 protein. The table shows about 50,000 distinct CDR3 sequences, with about 7.3% occurring only once. These receptors came from a human donor with pleural tuberculosis.

This clonotype was observed many times. V usage is TRBV13 and J usage is TRBJ2-3; perhaps TRBD1 as D (5 bases). The CDR3 extends over 13 amino acids. V was clipped by 0 bases and J by 6 bases, with 7 bases between them. Germline loops: CDR1 PRHDT, CDR2 FYEKMQ (reference sequence). DNA of the CDR3: TGTGCCAGCAGCTTAGGACAGGAGGATACGCAGTATTTT. Its protein is CASSLGQEDTQYF.

In this sample, this clonotype turned up many times. V usage is TRBV24-1 and J usage is TRBJ1-4; no reliable D call. Germline CDR1 is KGHDR and CDR2 is SFDVKD. This CDR3 has 14 amino acids. Deletions cut 3 bases from V and 10 bases from J, with 14 bases between. DNA for the CDR3: TGTGCCACCAGTGATACAGTGGTCGGCGGAAAACTGTTTTTT. This codes for CATSDTVVGGKLFF.

This clonotype was found many times. This chain joins TRBV11-2 and TRBJ1-3; D gene unclear. Between the trimmed V and J ends, which lost 5 bases and 3 bases, there was a span of 8 bases. CDR1 is SGHAT, CDR2 FQNNGV, per germline. The CDR3 is made up of 13 amino acids. The CDR3 DNA reads as TGTGCCAGCAGCCCAAGCGGTGGAAACACCATATATTTT. Translating it yields CASSPSGGNTIYF.

The sample holds many counts of this clonotype. The CDR3 loop is CSASPIQGMNTEAFF. DNA for the CDR3: TGCAGTGCTAGTCCGATACAGGGGATGAACACTGAAGCTTTCTTT. V and J are TRBV20-1 and TRBJ1-1, with 7 bases fitting TRBD1. V was clipped by 3 bases and J by 0 bases; unmatched bases: 7. CDR3 length: 15 amino acids. From germline, CDR1 is DFQATT and CDR2 SNEGSKA (reference sequence).

This clonotype showed up just a few times. The rearrangement links TRBV10-2 to TRBJ2-5; D perhaps matches TRBD2 (5 bases). The CDR3 totals 15 residues. V was cut by 5 bases and J by 2 bases, with 15 bases left in between. Germline loops: CDR1 WSHSY, CDR2 SAAADI. The CDR3 DNA sequence: TGCGCCAGCAGTATCATACTAGGACCTCAAGAGACCCAGTACTTC. Its protein product is CASSIILGPQETQYF.

This clonotype has at least ten counts. The chain combines TRBV6-1 with TRBJ2-5; D uncertain. The length of the CDR3 is 13 residues. Germline CDR1 MNHNS, CDR2 SASEGT. Trimming took off 6 bases at V and 2 bases at J, with 10 bases between the two ends. In DNA form, the CDR3 reads TGTGCCAGCAGCCCCGGATATCAAGAGACCCAGTACTTC. This gives the protein CASSPGYQETQYF.

In this sample, this clonotype turned up many times. The gene calls are TRBV20-1 and TRBJ2-7; TRBD2 agrees at 8 bases. The CDR3 sequence is 14 residues long. J was trimmed by 5 bases and V by 3 bases; bases with no gene match: 9. CDR1 and CDR2 (germline): DFQATT, SNEGSKA (reference sequence). CDR3 region: CSASRQRELNEQYF. CDR3 sequence (DNA): TGCAGTGCTAGTCGTCAGCGGGAGCTTAACGAGCAGTACTTC.

The table lists this clonotype with many counts. The chain combines TRBV19 with TRBJ1-4; perhaps TRBD1 as D (5 bases). The V gene lost 4 bases and the J gene lost 8 bases, with 17 bases spanning the gap. CDR1 and CDR2 (germline): LNHDA, SQIVND (reference sequence). The CDR3 spans 15 residues. CDR3 DNA sequence: TGTGCCAGTAGTACCGACGAAGGGGCCAGGGAAAAACTGTTTTTT. Its translation is CASSTDEGAREKLFF.

This clonotype has more than one count but fewer than ten. J is TRBJ2-1 and V is TRBV5-1; D call uncertain. Germline lookup yields CDR1 SGHRS and CDR2 YFSETQ. Trimming stripped 2 bases from V and 12 bases from J, with 21 bases between. The CDR3 has 15 residues. DNA of the CDR3: TGCGCCAGCAGCTTAGGATCTGTAGACCTTATTACGCAGTTCTTC. Translating it yields CASSLGSVDLITQFF.

There are many counts of this clonotype. This chain links TRBV27 with TRBJ2-1; TRBD2 is a possible D gene (6 bases). Trimming shortened V by 4 bases and J by 8 bases, and 6 bases separated the two germline ends. The V gene's germline CDR1 is MNHEY and CDR2 SMNVEV (reference sequence). This CDR3 spans 11 amino acids. The CDR3 DNA follows: TGTGCCAGCAGTTCGGGGGATGAGCAGTTCTTC. It codes for CASSSGDEQFF.

There are many counts of this clonotype. The V and J genes are TRBV14 and TRBJ2-7; perhaps D is TRBD1 or TRBD2 (5 bases each). CDR3 length equals 12 residues. V lost 6 bases to trimming and J lost 5 bases, with 11 bases between them. Germline lookup yields CDR1 SGHDN and CDR2 FVKESK. CDR3 residues: CASSGGFDEQYF. The CDR3 bases are TGTGCCAGCAGTGGGGGTTTTGACGAGCAGTACTTC.

This clonotype showed up many times. The rearrangement links TRBV6-1 to TRBJ2-1; unclear D gene. V gave up 7 bases and J gave up 5 bases, with 6 bases separating them. Germline V gives CDR1 MNHNS, CDR2 SASEGT. The CDR3 covers 11 residues. DNA of the CDR3: TGTGCCAGCACCTACGACAATGAGCAGTTCTTC. Protein product: CASTYDNEQFF.

This clonotype was observed at least ten times. V is TRBV19 and J is TRBJ1-1; the D is unclear. In germline, CDR1 is LNHDA, CDR2 SQIVND (reference sequence). Trimming left V 3 bases short and J 5 bases short, with 13 bases between. The CDR3 totals 14 residues. CDR3 sequence: CASSIPVLGTEAFF. The CDR3 DNA reads as TGTGCCAGTAGTATCCCAGTTTTGGGGACTGAAGCTTTCTTT.

The sample holds many counts of this clonotype. The genes are TRBV29-1 and TRBJ1-1, with 9 nucleotides matching TRBD1. CDR1 and CDR2 from the germline V gene are SQVTM and ANQGSEA. The CDR3 is made up of 13 amino acids. Trimming at V came to 6 bases and at J to 4 bases, leaving 6 bases not matched to a gene. CDR3 DNA sequence: TGCAGCGTGCGGGGACAGGGCATCACTGAAGCTTTCTTT. This codes for CSVRGQGITEAFF. The full variable domain, with the rest looked up from reference TRBV29-1 and TRBJ1-1, is SAVISQKPSRDICQRGTSLTIQCQVDSQVTMMFWYRQQPGQSLTLIATANQGSEATYESGFVIDKFPISRPNLTFSTLTVSNMSPEDSSIYLCSVRGQGITEAFFGQGTRLTVV.

This clonotype has ten or more counts. This chain links TRBV12-3 or TRBV12-4 with TRBJ1-1; possibly TRBD1 for D (5 bases). CDR3 length: 15 amino acids. Deletions cut 6 bases from V and 11 bases from J, with 25 bases between. The CDR3 region has the DNA TGTGCCAGCAGCCCCCGGGGCGGGTGGAAGGAACGGGCTTTCTTT. Translated, it gives CASSPRGGWKERAFF.

This clonotype has at least ten counts. This rearrangement joins TRBV3-1 to TRBJ1-1; D not resolved. Trimming shortened V by 1 base and J by 5 bases, and 8 bases separated the two germline ends. The CDR3 contains 13 residues. Germline assignment: CDR1 LGHDT and CDR2 YNNKEL (reference sequence). The CDR3 bases are TGTGCCAGCAGCCAAGGTGTGCAGACTGAAGCTTTCTTT. Amino acid sequence: CASSQGVQTEAFF.

This clonotype was counted many times. The chain recombines TRBV24-1 with TRBJ2-1; 8 positions agree with TRBD1. The CDR3 is 15 residues long. Germline trimming cut 3 bases from V and 4 bases from J; bases unmatched to any gene: 4. CDR1 is KGHDR and CDR2 is SFDVKD in the germline V gene. This chain's CDR3 is CATSDRDRSYNEQFF. The CDR3, as DNA: TGTGCCACCAGTGATCGGGACAGGTCATACAATGAGCAGTTCTTC.

This clonotype was observed many times. The V and J genes are TRBV11-2 and TRBJ2-1; D is ambiguous. Trimming removed 0 bases from V and 2 bases from J, with 5 bases in between. In germline, CDR1 is SGHAT, CDR2 FQNNGV. The CDR3 loop spans 14 amino acids. The CDR3 reads CASSLEPTYNEQFF. In nucleotides, the CDR3 is TGTGCCAGCAGCTTAGAACCTACCTACAATGAGCAGTTCTTC.

This chain uses TRBV12-3 or TRBV12-4 with TRBJ2-1; D is undetermined. Trimming removed 7 bases at V and 6 bases at J, with 10 bases between. The CDR3 covers 12 residues. The CDR3 region is CASTLGLNEQFF. Written as DNA, the CDR3 is TGTGCCAGCACCTTGGGTCTCAATGAGCAGTTCTTC.

This clonotype has at least ten counts. The J gene is TRBJ2-3, the V gene TRBV10-3; 11 bases line up with TRBD1. This CDR3 region has 15 residues. The V and J ends lost 7 bases and 2 bases, in that order; junction bases with no gene match: 5. The germline gives CDR1 ENHRY, CDR2 SYGVKD. CDR3 sequence: CAINHGQGATDTQYF. CDR3 nucleotide sequence: TGTGCCATCAATCACGGACAGGGGGCCACAGATACGCAGTATTTT.

This clonotype has just a few counts. The chain has TRBV12-3 or TRBV12-4 and TRBJ2-1; 8 bases map to TRBD1. The CDR3 consists of 16 residues. V lost 6 bases and J lost 5; bases outside the gene matches: 12. The CDR3 DNA is TGTGCCAGCAGGAGCCTAGGTAGGACAGGGCACAATGAGCAGTTCTTC. Translating gives CASRSLGRTGHNEQFF.

The table lists this clonotype with many counts. This chain joins TRBV18 and TRBJ2-7; 7 bases line up with TRBD1. The germline V gene encodes CDR1 KGHSH and CDR2 LQKENI. This CDR3 has 12 residues. J gave up 5 bases and V 4 bases, and 2 bases lay outside the gene matches. DNA for the CDR3: TGTGCCAGCTCACTTGGACAGGACGAGCAGTACGTC. It translates to CASSLGQDEQYV.

In its sample, this clonotype was seen many times. The gene calls are TRBV4-1 and TRBJ1-1; D may be TRBD1 (5 bases). The CDR3 extends over 16 amino acids. V was cut by 4 bases and J by 2 bases, with 17 bases left in between. Per germline, CDR1 MGHRA and CDR2 YSYEKL. The DNA of the CDR3 is TGCGCCAGCAGCCCCCCTCGGGGGGAGGGAAACACTGAAGCTTTCTTT. This sequence encodes CASSPPRGEGNTEAFF.

The chain is built from TRBV11-2 and TRBJ1-6, with D hard to call. CDR1 and CDR2 (germline): SGHAT, FQNNGV. V was trimmed by 2 bases and J by 5 bases, leaving 10 bases between them. This CDR3 comprises 15 residues. Here the CDR3 reads CASSLSSADNSPLHF. The CDR3 DNA follows: TGTGCCAGCAGCTTATCCTCAGCAGATAATTCACCCCTCCACTTT.

This clonotype was seen many times. The V and J genes are TRBV12-3 or TRBV12-4 and TRBJ1-3; the match to TRBD1 covers 8 bases. The CDR3 contains 14 residues. J was trimmed by 4 bases and V by 6 bases; bases with no gene match: 5. CDR3 sequence (DNA): TGTGCCAGCAGCGAGGACAGGGCGGGAAACACCATATATTTT. Its translation is CASSEDRAGNTIYF.